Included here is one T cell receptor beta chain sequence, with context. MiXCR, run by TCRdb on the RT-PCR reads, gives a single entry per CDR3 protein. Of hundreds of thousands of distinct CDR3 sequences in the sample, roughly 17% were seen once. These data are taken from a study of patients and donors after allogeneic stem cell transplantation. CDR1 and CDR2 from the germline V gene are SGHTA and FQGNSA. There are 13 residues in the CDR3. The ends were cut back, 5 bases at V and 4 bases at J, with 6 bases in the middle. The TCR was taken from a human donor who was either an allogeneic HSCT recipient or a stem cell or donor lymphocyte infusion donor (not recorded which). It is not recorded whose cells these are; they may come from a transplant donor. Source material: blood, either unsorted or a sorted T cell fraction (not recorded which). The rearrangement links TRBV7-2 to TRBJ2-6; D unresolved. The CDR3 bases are TGTGCCAGCAGCCCTGTCGGGGCCAACGTCCTGACTTTC. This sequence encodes CASSPVGANVLTF.